This record covers a single T cell receptor beta chain. This specimen comes from a study of control samples from healthy donors and cancer patients. The assay was immunoSEQ multiplex PCR, and TCRdb's table has in-frame clones only and misses some. The table records under 80,000 clones, 90% to 95% of them present only once. The V and J ends lost 4 bases and 4 bases respectively, with 8 bases between them. Germline CDR1 and CDR2: MGHRA and YSYEKL. The CDR3 loop spans 12 amino acids. Sequences were obtained from PBMCs. V is TRBV4-1 and J is TRBJ2-7; D is ambiguous. The TCR comes from a woman between 35 and 50 years old with lung cancer. The CDR3: CASSLHDYEQYF. In DNA form, the CDR3 reads TGCGCCAGCAGCCTACACGATTACGAGCAGTACTTC.